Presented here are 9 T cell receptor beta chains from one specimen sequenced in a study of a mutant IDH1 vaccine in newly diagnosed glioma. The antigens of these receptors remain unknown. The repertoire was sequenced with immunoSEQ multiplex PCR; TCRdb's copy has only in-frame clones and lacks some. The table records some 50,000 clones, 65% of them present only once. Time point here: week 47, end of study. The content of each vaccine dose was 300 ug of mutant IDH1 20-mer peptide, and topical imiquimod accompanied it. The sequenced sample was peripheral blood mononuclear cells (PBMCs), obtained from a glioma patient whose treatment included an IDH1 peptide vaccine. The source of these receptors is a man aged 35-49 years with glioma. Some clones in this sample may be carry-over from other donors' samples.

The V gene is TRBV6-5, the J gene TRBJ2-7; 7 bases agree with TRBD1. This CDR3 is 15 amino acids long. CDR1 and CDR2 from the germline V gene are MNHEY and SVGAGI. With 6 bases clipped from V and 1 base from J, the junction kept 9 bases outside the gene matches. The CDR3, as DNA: TGTGCCAGCAGATCACCCAGGGGGTTGTCCTACGAGCAGTACTTC. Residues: CASRSPRGLSYEQYF.

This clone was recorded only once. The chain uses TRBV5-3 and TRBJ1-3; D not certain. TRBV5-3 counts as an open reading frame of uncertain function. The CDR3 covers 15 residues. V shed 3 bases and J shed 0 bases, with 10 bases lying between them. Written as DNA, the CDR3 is TGTGCCAGAAGCTGGCCGTCTATCTCTGGAAACACCATATATTTT. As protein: CARSWPSISGNTIYF.

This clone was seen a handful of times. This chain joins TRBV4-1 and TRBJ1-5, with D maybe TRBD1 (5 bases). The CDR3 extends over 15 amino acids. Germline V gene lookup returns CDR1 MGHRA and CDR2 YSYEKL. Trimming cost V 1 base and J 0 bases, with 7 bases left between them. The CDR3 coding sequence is TGCGCCAGCAGCCAAGGAGGGACTAGCAATCAGCCCCAGCATTTT. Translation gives CASSQGGTSNQPQHF.

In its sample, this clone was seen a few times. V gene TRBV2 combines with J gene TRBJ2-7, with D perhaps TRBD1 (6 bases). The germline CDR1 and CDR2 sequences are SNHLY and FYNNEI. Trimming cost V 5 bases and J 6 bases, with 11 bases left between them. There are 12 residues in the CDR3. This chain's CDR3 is CASSFQGSEQYF. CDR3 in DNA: TGTGCCAGCAGTTTCCAGGGGTCCGAGCAGTACTTC.

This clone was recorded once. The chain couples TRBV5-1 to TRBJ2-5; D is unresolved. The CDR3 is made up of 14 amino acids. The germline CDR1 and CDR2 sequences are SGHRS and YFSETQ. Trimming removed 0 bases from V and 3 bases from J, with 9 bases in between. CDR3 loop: CASSLGGTEETQYF. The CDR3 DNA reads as TGCGCCAGCAGCTTGGGCGGAACTGAAGAGACCCAGTACTTC.

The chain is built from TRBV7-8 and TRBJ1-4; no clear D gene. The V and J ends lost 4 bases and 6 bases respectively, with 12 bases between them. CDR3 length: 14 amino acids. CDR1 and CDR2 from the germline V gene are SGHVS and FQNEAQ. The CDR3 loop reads CASSSRRGDEKLFF. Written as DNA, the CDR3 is TGTGCCAGCAGCTCTCGGCGGGGAGATGAAAAACTGTTTTTT.

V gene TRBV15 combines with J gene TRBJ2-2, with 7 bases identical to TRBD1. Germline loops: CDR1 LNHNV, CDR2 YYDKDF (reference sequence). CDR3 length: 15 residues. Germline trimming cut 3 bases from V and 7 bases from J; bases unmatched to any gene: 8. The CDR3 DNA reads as TGTGCCACCAGCAGGGAGACAGGGAACGTCGGGGAGCTGTTTTTT. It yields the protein CATSRETGNVGELFF.

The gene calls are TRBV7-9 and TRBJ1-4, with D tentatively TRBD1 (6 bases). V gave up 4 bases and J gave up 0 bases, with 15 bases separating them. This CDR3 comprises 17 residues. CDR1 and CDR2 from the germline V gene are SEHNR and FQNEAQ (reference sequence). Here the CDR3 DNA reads TGTGCCAGCAGCTCTCTGGGCAGGGGAGCAACTAATGAAAAACTGTTTTTT. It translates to CASSSLGRGATNEKLFF.

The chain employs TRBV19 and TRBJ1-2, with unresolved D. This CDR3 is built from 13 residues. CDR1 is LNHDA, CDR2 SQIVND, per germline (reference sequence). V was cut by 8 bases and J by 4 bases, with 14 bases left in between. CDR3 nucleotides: TGTGCCAGTGGGGATGACGGACTCTATGGCTACACCTTC. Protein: CASGDDGLYGYTF.